The text below deals with one T cell receptor beta chain. This clonotype was observed a handful of times. The antigen it recognizes is unknown. No base quality values were provided; no much bigger clone lies one nucleotide off. This sample is part of a study of human T cells and chemical hapten exposure (dated by TCRdb to the early 2020s). Study-level background: For sensitization, 2% DPC in acetone was applied to a 2 cm by 2 cm area of upper inner arm skin. Alopecia areata with under or over 50% scalp involvement, alopecia totalis and alopecia universalis were represented in the patient cohort, which was mostly female. About 28 alopecia patients gave blood for TCR sequencing at one to four time points (pre-sensitization, 2, 6 and 24 weeks). Blood samples were taken from patients before sensitization (week 0) and then at 2, 6 and about 24 weeks after DPC sensitization. Peripheral blood TCR repertoire changes were tracked in vivo in alopecia patients during primary and secondary sensitization to the hapten diphenylcyclopropenone (DPC). Libraries were pooled for sequencing, and variation in per-sample TCR yields was attributed mainly to small differences in library volumes within the pool. Patch testing was done on the upper back using Finn chambers containing 0.01% DPC, and results were scored after 6 days according to International Contact Dermatitis Research Group standards. Throughout the approximately 26-week study period, patients were also given weekly therapeutic DPC doses on the scalp. The study at large found these results: DPC sensitization did not change the number of TCRs with a frequency above 1 in 1000, and there was no evidence of changes in global repertoire structure. A positive correlation was found between the number of PT1 expanded TCRs and patch test score, with significance reached at thresholds 8, 16 and 32 but not 4. After repeated subsampling, the strength of the expansion versus patch-test correlation and the threshold at which it became significant changed. Compared with pre-sensitization or healthy control sets, expanded TCRs formed significantly more large CDR3 similarity clusters, which is consistent with antigen-driven responses. All patients had alopecia, a presumed autoimmune disease, so their immune response might differ from that of healthy individuals.

The library was generated by RACE. The instrument was a NextSeq 500. Library preparation attached unique molecular identifiers to individual cDNA molecules for quantitative, reproducible TCR counting. Both TCR alpha and TCR beta chains were sequenced from each blood RNA sample. Per the original workflow: Samples had a median of roughly 99,000 TCRs, with a range from roughly 23,224 to 700,000. V, J and CDR3 annotation of the TCR reads was carried out using the Decombinator software suite. To make PS versus PT1 abundance plots, every sample was subsampled to the same number of TCRs (28,000). TCRs were defined as expanded if absent before sensitization and observed at least eight times at the 2-week time point. TCRdb passed the public sequencing reads through fastp at Q25 and MiXCR, retaining productive beta sequences. Every entry covers one CDR3 protein and lists the most common genes and DNA from its rows. These V and J calls rely on TCRdb rather than the paper's analysis. For this sample there are roughly 380,000 distinct CDR3 sequences; 4.5% to 6% appear just once. The ten largest clones add up to 2.5% to 3% of the sample.

Its CDR3 holds 15 amino acids, cysteine through phenylalanine. CDR3 DNA is the only sequence kept; it has 45 bases, read in frame from the first base. Unmatched junction bases come to 10, with V trimmed by 3 bases and J by 8 bases. Taken from the germline V gene, the CDR1 and CDR2 loops are SGHRS and YFSETQ. The time point label, read with the paper, signifies: pre-sensitization, week 0. In light of the paper, this sample's treatment or condition label describes: therapeutic diphenylcyclopropenone sensitization with weekly scalp DPC. Blood at each patch-test visit was drawn before the patch test was applied. To be eligible, patients had to be aged 18 to 70, diagnosed with alopecia and judged suitable for DPC therapy, while pregnant patients were excluded. Total RNA was isolated from unfractionated whole blood collected in Tempus Blood RNA tubes.

The starting material was whole blood, obtained in connection with sensitization to the hapten diphenylcyclopropenone (DPC). This receptor was taken from a woman between 45 and 60 years old with alopecia areata. Some clones in this sample may be carry-over from other donors' samples. The sequence is built from TRBV5-1 and TRBJ1-4, and 7 junctional nucleotides match TRBD1. The CDR3 has the sequence CASSSGTEGREKLFF. The base sequence is TGCGCCAGCAGCTCTGGGACAGAAGGGAGAGAAAAACTGTTTTTT.